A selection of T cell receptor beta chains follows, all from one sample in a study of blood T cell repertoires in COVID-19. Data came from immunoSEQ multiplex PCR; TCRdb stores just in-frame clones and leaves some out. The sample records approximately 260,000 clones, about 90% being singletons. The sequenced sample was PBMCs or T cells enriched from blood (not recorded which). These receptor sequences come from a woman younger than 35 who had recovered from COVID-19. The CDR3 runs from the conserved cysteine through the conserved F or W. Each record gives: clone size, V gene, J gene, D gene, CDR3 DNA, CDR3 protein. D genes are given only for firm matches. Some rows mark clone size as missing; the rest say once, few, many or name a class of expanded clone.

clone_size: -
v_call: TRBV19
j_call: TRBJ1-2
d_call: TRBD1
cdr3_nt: TGTGCCAGTAGTATGCTGGGACAGGTCCGTGGCTACACCTTC
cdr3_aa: CASSMLGQVRGYTF

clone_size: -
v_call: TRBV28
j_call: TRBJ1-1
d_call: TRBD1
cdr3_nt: TGTGCCAGCTTATCCCCGGGACAGGATACCACTGAAGCTTTCTTT
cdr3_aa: CASLSPGQDTTEAFF

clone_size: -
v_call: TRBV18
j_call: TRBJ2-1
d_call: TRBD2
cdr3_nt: TGTGCCAGCTCACCACGCGCGGGGGGCAGACAGGAGAATGAGCAGTTCTTC
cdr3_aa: CASSPRAGGRQENEQFF

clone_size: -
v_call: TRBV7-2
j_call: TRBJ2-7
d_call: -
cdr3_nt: TGTGCCAGCAGCTTTCCTCAGGGGTGGTACGAGCAGTACTTC
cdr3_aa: CASSFPQGWYEQYF

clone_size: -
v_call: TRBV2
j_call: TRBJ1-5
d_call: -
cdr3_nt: TGTGCCAGCAAGAAGGACAGTACCGGTTATCAGCCCCAGCATTTT
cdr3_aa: CASKKDSTGYQPQHF

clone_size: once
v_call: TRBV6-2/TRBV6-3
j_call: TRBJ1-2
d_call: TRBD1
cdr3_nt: TGTGCCAGCAGTTACACCGCGACAGGGTTGAATGGCTACACCTTC
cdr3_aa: CASSYTATGLNGYTF

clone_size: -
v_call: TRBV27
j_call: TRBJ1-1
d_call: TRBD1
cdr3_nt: TGTGCCAGCAGTTTGAGACCCGGGCAGGGGGCGGTCACTGAAGCTTTCTTT
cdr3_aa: CASSLRPGQGAVTEAFF

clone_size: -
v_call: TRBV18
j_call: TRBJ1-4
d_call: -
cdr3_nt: TGTGCCAGCTCACCACCGAGGAGGGAGGCTAATGAAAAACTGTTTTTT
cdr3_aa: CASSPPRREANEKLFF

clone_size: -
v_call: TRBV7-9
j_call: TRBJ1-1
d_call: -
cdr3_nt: TGTGCCAGCAGCTTAAGGGGAGGGGTCATGAACACTGAAGCTTTCTTT
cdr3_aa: CASSLRGGVMNTEAFF

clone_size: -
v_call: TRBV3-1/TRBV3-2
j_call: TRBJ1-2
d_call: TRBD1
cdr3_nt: TGTGCCAGCAACCTACAGGGGGAGGGTGGCTACACCTTC
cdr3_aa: CASNLQGEGGYTF

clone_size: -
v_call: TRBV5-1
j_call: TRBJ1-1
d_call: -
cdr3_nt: TGCGCCAGCAGCTTGGAACGGGGGTACACTGAAGCTTTCTTT
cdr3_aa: CASSLERGYTEAFF

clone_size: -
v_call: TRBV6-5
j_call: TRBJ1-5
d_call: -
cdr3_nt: TGTGCCAGCAGTCTAAATCGGGTACGGCCCCAGCATTTT
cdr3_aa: CASSLNRVRPQHF

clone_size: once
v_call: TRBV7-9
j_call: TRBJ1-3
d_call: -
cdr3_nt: TGTGCCAGCAGATACAGGGATGTTTCTGGAAACACCATATATTTT
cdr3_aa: CASRYRDVSGNTIYF

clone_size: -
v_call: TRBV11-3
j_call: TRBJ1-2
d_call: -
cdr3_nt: TGTGCCAGCAGCGCAGACAGGTTAAACTATGGCTACACCTTC
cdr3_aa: CASSADRLNYGYTF

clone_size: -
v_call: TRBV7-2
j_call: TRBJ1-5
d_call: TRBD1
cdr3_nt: TGTGCCAGCAGCTCGGGACAGCATAGCAATCAGCCCCAGCATTTT
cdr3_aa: CASSSGQHSNQPQHF

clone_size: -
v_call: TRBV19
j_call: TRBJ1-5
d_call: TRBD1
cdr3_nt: TGTGCCAGTAGTATGAAAACAGGGGCGGCCAATCAGCCCCAGCATTTT
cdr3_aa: CASSMKTGAANQPQHF